The 2 T cell receptor beta chains below come from one sample, sequenced in a study of CDR3 diversity in severe acne. From the PCR reads, TCRdb called clonotypes with MiXCR, one entry per CDR3 protein. The sample includes about 93,000 distinct CDR3 sequences, approximately 52% of them seen just once. Sequencing used blood. These receptors all come from a male donor in good health, serving as a control.

To note about this clonotype: Without the conserved terminal phenylalanine or tryptophan, this CDR3 likely stems from a read error. The chain has TRBV2 and TRBJ1-2; D is uncertain. V lost 4 bases to trimming and J lost 0 bases, with 9 bases between them. The germline CDR1 and CDR2 sequences are SNHLY and FYNNEI. The CDR3 runs 14 residues. In DNA, the CDR3 is TGTGCCAGCAGTGGCCAGGTGTCTAACTATGGCTACACCCTC. Its translation is CASSGQVSNYGYTL.

The rearrangement uses TRBV7-3 and TRBJ2-7; D ambiguous. With the DNA end fitting TRBJ2-1 better, the J assignment may be wrong. This CDR3 contains 15 residues. The germline gives CDR1 SGHTA, CDR2 FQGTGA. CDR3 in DNA: TGTGCCAGCAGCTTAGTCGGTGAATCTTCGGGTGAGCAGTTCTTC. Translating gives CASSLVGESSGEQFF.